What follows are 12 T cell receptor beta chains derived from one specimen sequenced in a study of radiation and T cells in renal cell carcinoma. Time point reported: blood 4 weeks post-SBRT, at nephrectomy. As for treatment: 15 Gy SBRT to primary tumor, nephrectomy 4 weeks later. Measured with immunoSEQ multiplex PCR; TCRdb has only the in-frame clones, and not every one. The sample comprises approximately 170,000 clones, 88% of which are singletons, and 11% rests with the top ten. Here the sequenced sample was blood, taken from a patient whose treatment included radiotherapy and nephrectomy. These receptors came from a woman aged 45-65 years with renal cell carcinoma.

The genes are TRBV5-4 and TRBJ2-7; D uncertain. V gave up 0 bases and J gave up 5 bases, with 15 bases separating them. This CDR3 contains 15 residues. Germline-derived CDR1 and CDR2 are SGHNT and YYREEE (reference sequence). The CDR3 here is CASSLGAAANNEQYF. In nucleotides, the CDR3 is TGTGCCAGCAGCTTGGGGGCAGCCGCCAACAACGAGCAGTACTTC.

The chain recombines TRBV18 with TRBJ1-6; no definite D call. V gave up 2 bases and J gave up 5 bases, with 10 bases separating them. This CDR3 spans 15 amino acids. From germline, CDR1 is KGHSH and CDR2 LQKENI. The CDR3 region has the DNA TGTGCCAGCTCACCAACCACCGTGGATAATTCACCCCTCCACTTT. Translation gives CASSPTTVDNSPLHF.

The chain carries TRBV5-6 and TRBJ2-1; D might be TRBD1 (6 bases). The CDR3 runs 16 residues. V lost 0 bases, J lost 9 bases, and 19 bases lay in between. Germline V gene sequence: CDR1 SGHDT, CDR2 YYEEEE. The CDR3 protein is CASSLGGQGPRGEQFF. The DNA of the CDR3 is TGTGCCAGCAGCTTGGGGGGTCAGGGGCCGAGAGGTGAGCAGTTCTTC.

This clone was seen only a few times. The gene calls are TRBV11-2 and TRBJ1-6; D remains unclear. The CDR3 extends over 13 amino acids. V lost 0 bases and J lost 6, with 3 bases in between. The V gene's germline CDR1 is SGHAT and CDR2 FQNNGV. In nucleotides, the CDR3 is TGTGCCAGCAGCTTAGATCTTAATTCACCCCTCCACTTT. As protein: CASSLDLNSPLHF.

The chain links TRBV5-1 to TRBJ1-4; D ambiguous. Trimming stripped 1 base from V and 0 bases from J, with 10 bases between. Germline V gives CDR1 SGHRS, CDR2 YFSETQ. This CDR3 contains 16 residues. The CDR3 loop reads CASSLSRPATNEKLFF. The CDR3 bases are TGCGCCAGCAGCTTGAGCAGGCCTGCAACTAATGAAAAACTGTTTTTT.

The genes are TRBV19 and TRBJ1-3; D remains ambiguous. The CDR3 loop spans 13 amino acids. Germline lookup yields CDR1 LNHDA and CDR2 SQIVND (reference sequence). V gave up 3 bases and J gave up 5 bases, with 8 bases separating them. CDR3 coding DNA: TGTGCCAGTAGTATTTCTGGGAGAAACACCATATATTTT. The encoded protein is CASSISGRNTIYF.

This rearrangement joins TRBV29-1 to TRBJ1-2; TRBD1 agrees at 7 bases. V gave up 6 bases and J gave up 5 bases; unmatched junction bases: 15. CDR1 is SQVTM, CDR2 ANQGSEA, per germline. The CDR3 has 15 residues. This CDR3 is CSVGRRQGVGYGYTF. In nucleotides, the CDR3 is TGCAGCGTCGGAAGACGACAGGGTGTAGGGTATGGCTACACCTTC.

CDR3 residues: CTPGPEAFF. CDR3 nucleotide sequence: TGCACCCCCGGCCCTGAAGCTTTCTTT. This chain joins TRBV20-1 and TRBJ1-1; D remains ambiguous. The CDR3 consists of 9 residues. Germline V gene lookup returns CDR1 DFQATT and CDR2 SNEGSKA (reference sequence).

As regards this clone: Other nucleotide sequences from this sample produce the same CDR3. The CDR3 nucleotides are TGTGCCAGCAGTGATGAGGGCTCGAGGGGGTCACCCCTCCACTTT. Its translation: CASSDEGSRGSPLHF. The chain employs TRBV2 and TRBJ1-6; perhaps TRBD1 as D (6 bases). The germline V gene has CDR1 SNHLY and CDR2 FYNNEI. The CDR3 spans 15 residues. V was cut by 3 bases and J by 10 bases, with 16 bases left in between.

V is TRBV19 and J is TRBJ1-2, with D tentatively TRBD1 (6 bases). CDR3 length: 15 residues. Germline CDR1 reads LNHDA; CDR2 reads SQIVND (reference sequence). The ends were cut back, 7 bases at V and 4 bases at J, with 19 bases in the middle. CDR3 sequence reads: CASNHPPTGTYGYTF. The CDR3 bases are TGTGCCAGTAACCACCCCCCCACAGGGACCTATGGCTACACCTTC. Supplemented by reference TRBV19 and TRBJ1-2, the full variable domain reads DGGITQSPKYLFRKEGQNVTLSCEQNLNHDAMYWYRQDPGQGLRLIYYSQIVNDFQKGDIAEGYSVSREKKESFPLTVTSAQKNPTAFYLCASNHPPTGTYGYTFGSGTRLTVV.

This sequence joins TRBV9 and TRBJ2-2, with a possible D match to TRBD1 (6 bases). Germline-derived CDR1 and CDR2 are SGDLS and YYNGEE. CDR3 length: 15 amino acids. Trimming took 3 bases from V and 1 from J, leaving 10 bases between them. This CDR3 is CASSAPGQNTGELFF. The DNA of the CDR3 is TGTGCCAGCAGCGCTCCGGGACAGAACACCGGGGAGCTGTTTTTT.

In this sample, this clone turned up once. The J gene is TRBJ2-5, the V gene TRBV6-1, with 8 bases aligning to TRBD2. Germline CDR1 MNHNS, CDR2 SASEGT. Losses at the gene ends were 6 bases for V and 1 base for J; bases not matched to a gene: 4. The CDR3 is 14 residues long. CDR3 in amino acids: CASRRGLAQETQYF. For the CDR3, the DNA is TGTGCCAGCAGACGAGGACTAGCCCAAGAGACCCAGTACTTC.